This T cell receptor beta chain was profiled in a study of vaccination and CD4 T cells after COVID-19. V shed 6 bases, J shed 7 bases, and the junction held 11 bases outside the gene matches. Germline loops: CDR1 SNHLY, CDR2 FYNNEI. The CDR3 contains 16 residues. As to treatment: approximately 9-day PBMC culture with coronavirus spike peptide pools or control peptides (ViraFEST assay). The sample holds one count of this clonotype. Antigen specificity is unknown. Once obtained from cultured CD4+ T cells, the DNA was sequenced using the Oncomine TCR Beta short-read assay. TCRdb used MiXCR to reprocess the PCR reads, holding one entry per CDR3 protein. The table shows about 21,000 distinct CDR3 sequences, with roughly 44% occurring only once.

The chain carries TRBV2 and TRBJ2-5; 13 positions match TRBD2. Sequencing used CD4+ T cells from blood, cultured in vitro, obtained before SARS-CoV-2 vaccination. The clonotype was recovered from a human donor who received a COVID-19 vaccine. CDR3 protein: CASSPRTSGGLMTQYF. For the CDR3, the DNA is TGTGCCAGCAGCCCCCGGACTAGCGGGGGCCTCATGACCCAGTACTTC.